Listed below are T cell receptor beta chains from one sample, sequenced in a study of T cell responses to AZD1222 COVID-19 vaccine. Profiled with immunoSEQ multiplex PCR; TCRdb holds only in-frame clones, not every one. The table has about 150,000 clones, around 95% seen once. Sample: peripheral blood, taken on day 0 of AZD1222 vaccination. These receptors all come from an adult in good health. Each CDR3 is given with its conserved first and last residue.

TRBV29-1,TRBJ1-1,CSVEEDLRNTEAFF
TRBV4-1,TRBJ2-3,CASSQVPASTDTQYF
TRBV11-2,TRBJ2-3,CASTQRGADTQYF
TRBV7-9,TRBJ2-1,CASSSIAGGYNEQFF
TRBV9,TRBJ2-1,CASSPGGGLSSYNEQFF
TRBV12-3/TRBV12-4,TRBJ2-3,CASSQSNQDTQYF
TRBV10-2,TRBJ1-2,CASREQGGGDGYTF
TRBV3-1/TRBV3-2,TRBJ2-2,CASSVDRLAGGRATGELFF
TRBV6-5,TRBJ1-1,CASRRTGGAIEAFF
TRBV29-1,TRBJ1-6,CSVRRQLDSPLHF
TRBV5-1,TRBJ1-5,CASSPGGSNQPQHF
TRBV7-9,TRBJ2-5,CASSSGLAGVQETQYF
TRBV12-3/TRBV12-4,TRBJ2-2,CATHGGTGELFF
TRBV7-2,TRBJ1-2,CASSSRDRANYGYTF
TRBV18,TRBJ2-3,CASSPLGTSGTDTQYF
TRBV7-2,TRBJ2-2,CASSLAGGSPTTGELFF
TRBV3-1/TRBV3-2,TRBJ2-5,CASSLGPFETQYF
TRBV7-7,TRBJ2-1,CASSLIEGNEQFF
TRBV6-1,TRBJ1-6,CASSESWSYSYNSPLHF
TRBV19,TRBJ1-5,CASSMSAGNSNQPQHF
TRBV5-1,TRBJ1-1,CASSLEGQEAFF
TRBV7-8,TRBJ1-6,CASSLTGRGHSPLHF
TRBV27,TRBJ1-3,CATAQRASSGNTIYF
TRBV19,TRBJ1-2,CASSPAVFYGYTF
TRBV5-1,TRBJ1-3,CASTREGSSGNTIYF
TRBV19,TRBJ2-1,CASAFGSHNEQFF
TRBV11-2,TRBJ2-1,CASSSPKRPQLSYNEQFF
TRBV5-1,TRBJ1-2,CASSLGGTNYGYTF
TRBV28,TRBJ2-2,CASSRTRNTGELFF
TRBV19,TRBJ1-2,CASIQGGAGYTF
TRBV6-5,TRBJ2-5,CASVTSQETQYF
TRBV5-4,TRBJ2-5,CASSLMRASETQYF
TRBV19,TRBJ1-1,CASKHPPGRGNTEAFF